The 24 T cell receptor beta chains listed next were all sequenced from one sample in a study of OX40 agonist ivuxolimab in advanced cancers. Libraries were built with the immunoSEQ multiplex PCR assay. TCRdb re-hosts the immuneACCESS table, in-frame sequences only. Its copies lack some clones; in the studies checked, an unresolved V gene accounts for under half of them, and the cause for the rest is not known. In all, the sample holds about 67,000 clones, and approximately 80% of those were seen once. The biggest ten clones account for 5.5% of the sample. The sample here was CD4+ or CD8+ T cells sorted from blood, taken in a trial of the OX40 agonist ivuxolimab. These receptors were collected from an adult with an advanced solid tumor such as melanoma, head and neck, liver or kidney cancer.

This chain uses TRBV6-1 with TRBJ1-5; maybe TRBD1 (6 bases). The CDR3 loop spans 16 amino acids. The V gene lost 5 bases and the J gene lost 5 bases, with 19 bases spanning the gap. Germline CDR1 is MNHNS and CDR2 is SASEGT. The CDR3 loop reads CASSKDRSGGYQPQHF. CDR3 DNA sequence: TGTGCCAGCAGTAAAGACAGGTCCGGGGGTTATCAGCCCCAGCATTTT.

The sample holds a few counts of this clone. The V and J genes are TRBV6-5 and TRBJ1-1; D might be TRBD1 (5 bases). Germline V CDR1 and CDR2: MNHEY, SVGAGI. CDR3 size: 11 residues. V was cut by 11 bases and J by 1 base, with 8 bases left in between. The CDR3 reads CAGQANTEAFF. CDR3 in DNA: TGTGCCGGACAAGCGAACACTGAAGCTTTCTTT.

V is TRBV21-1 and J is TRBJ1-3; TRBD1, the table's D call, lacks a check against the DNA. TRBV21-1 is a listed pseudogene. The CDR3 is made up of 16 amino acids. This CDR3 is CASSKAGTGVGNTIYF. CDR3 nucleotide sequence: TGTGCCAGCAGCAAAGCTGGGACAGGGGTAGGAAACACCATATATTTT.

The rearrangement joins TRBV7-9 to TRBJ2-1; 8 nucleotides align to TRBD1. The V and J ends lost 5 bases and 2 bases, in that order; junction bases with no gene match: 8. The CDR3 contains 16 residues. CDR1 and CDR2 (germline): SEHNR, FQNEAQ (reference sequence). The CDR3 DNA reads as TGTGCCAGCAGCCCCCCCGACAGGGGCCCCTACAATGAGCAGTTCTTC. Amino acid sequence: CASSPPDRGPYNEQFF.

The chain combines TRBV15 with TRBJ1-6; D might be TRBD1 (6 bases). The germline V gene has CDR1 LNHNV and CDR2 YYDKDF (reference sequence). Trimming shortened V by 0 bases and J by 6 bases, and 12 bases separated the two germline ends. The CDR3 contains 16 residues. The CDR3 protein is CATSRDGGLINSPLHF. CDR3 coding DNA: TGTGCCACCAGCAGAGATGGGGGCCTGATTAATTCACCCCTCCACTTT.

This clone turned up a few times. The chain carries TRBV6-5 and TRBJ2-3; possibly TRBD2 for D (6 bases). The CDR3 covers 13 residues. V was shortened by 5 bases and J by 5 bases, with 11 bases between the two germline ends. CDR1 and CDR2 from the germline V gene are MNHEY and SVGAGI. CDR3 residues: CASSRGAGDTQYF. The CDR3 bases are TGTGCCAGCAGTCGGGGAGCGGGAGATACGCAGTATTTT.

The chain joins TRBV6-1 to TRBJ1-2; a weak D match, TRBD1 (6 bases). The V end was cut by 1 base, the J end by 4 bases, with 25 bases between. Germline V gives CDR1 MNHNS, CDR2 SASEGT. There are 19 residues in the CDR3. CDR3 amino acids: CASSEGGFRGPLKFYGYTF. The CDR3 DNA reads as TGTGCCAGCAGTGAAGGTGGGTTCAGGGGCCCGCTAAAATTCTATGGCTACACCTTC.

The chain is built from TRBV10-3 and TRBJ2-7, with 9 bases lining up with TRBD1. V shed 6 bases, J shed 5 bases, and the junction held 8 bases outside the gene matches. The length of the CDR3 is 14 residues. The germline V gene encodes CDR1 ENHRY and CDR2 SYGVKD. CDR3 residues: CAISYTGDRDEQYV. CDR3 DNA sequence: TGTGCCATCAGCTATACCGGGGACAGGGACGAGCAGTACGTC.

V usage is TRBV11-2 and J usage is TRBJ2-7; 10 bases match TRBD1. The germline V gene has CDR1 SGHAT and CDR2 FQNNGV. V gave up 3 bases and J gave up 3 bases; unmatched junction bases: 8. The CDR3 loop spans 16 amino acids. The CDR3 coding sequence is TGTGCCAGCAGCTTTAGTCAGACAGGGGGCAACTACGAGCAGTACGTC. Translated, it gives CASSFSQTGGNYEQYV.

The rearrangement uses TRBV6-5 and TRBJ2-5, with 9 nucleotides matching TRBD2. The V segment lost 0 bases and the J segment 5 bases; nucleotides outside the gene matches: 4. CDR1 MNHEY and CDR2 SVGAGI come from the germline V gene. The CDR3 has 15 residues. The CDR3 nucleotides read TGTGCCAGCAGTTACTCCGCGGGGGGGCCGGAGACCCAGTACTTC. It codes for CASSYSAGGPETQYF.

The chain recombines TRBV28 with TRBJ1-2; weak D call: TRBD1 (5 bases). Germline V CDR1 and CDR2: MDHEN, SYDVKM. This CDR3 comprises 15 residues. V dropped 5 bases and J dropped 0 bases, with 13 bases sitting between them. The CDR3 sequence: CASSLGTGANYGYTF. CDR3 DNA sequence: TGTGCCAGCAGTCTCGGGACCGGAGCTAACTATGGCTACACCTTC.

About this clone itself: The limits of the CDR3 on the DNA are not certain, so only TCRdb's listed CDR3 is given. The gene calls are TRBV6-1 and TRBJ1-1. Germline CDR1 MNHNS, CDR2 SASEGT. The CDR3 is 15 residues long, counting both termini. CDR3 sequence: CASSSSDRPGGEAFF.

This chain joins TRBV13 and TRBJ2-5, with 9 bases fitting TRBD1. This CDR3 contains 14 residues. CDR1 is PRHDT and CDR2 is FYEKMQ in the germline V gene (reference sequence). After removal of 9 bases from V and 5 bases from J, the junction contained 10 bases not matched to a gene. The CDR3 coding sequence is TGTGCCAGTAATTCGGGACAGGGATTCGAGACCCAGTACTTC. Protein sequence: CASNSGQGFETQYF. The whole variable domain, remainder taken from reference TRBV13 and TRBJ2-5, is AAGVIQSPRHLIKEKRETATLKCYPIPRHDTVYWYQQGPGQDPQFLISFYEKMQSDKGSIPDRFSAQQFSDYHSELNMSSLELGDSALYFCASNSGQGFETQYFGPGTRLLVL.

V gene TRBV18 combines with J gene TRBJ2-1; D is unresolved. The V end lost 3 bases, the J end lost 7 bases, and 7 bases lay between the germline ends. This CDR3 spans 12 amino acids. Germline CDR1 reads KGHSH; CDR2 reads LQKENI. CDR3 sequence (DNA): TGTGCCAGCTCACCGGATGGGAATGAGCAGTTCTTC. Translated, it gives CASSPDGNEQFF.

The chain carries TRBV7-2 and TRBJ2-7; D possibly corresponds to TRBD2 (6 bases). Germline V lookup: CDR1 SGHTA, CDR2 FQGNSA. The V end lost 7 bases, the J end lost 1 base, and 14 bases lay between the germline ends. This CDR3 region has 14 residues. CDR3 sequence (DNA): TGTGCCAGCAACTCCGGGACTTTGTCCTACGAGCAGTACTTC. Translation: CASNSGTLSYEQYF.

This sequence joins TRBV4-1 and TRBJ2-1, with TRBD1 matching over 11 bases. CDR3 length: 14 amino acids. From germline, CDR1 is MGHRA and CDR2 YSYEKL. V was clipped by 4 bases and J by 7 bases; unmatched bases: 3. DNA of the CDR3: TGCGCCAGCAGCCCCGGACAGGGGGCGAATGAGCAGTTCTTC. As protein: CASSPGQGANEQFF.

The rearrangement joins TRBV5-1 to TRBJ2-5, with TRBD2 matching 7 bases. The trim removed 0 bases at V and 4 bases at J, leaving 9 bases unmatched. Germline V gene data show CDR1 as SGHRS and CDR2 as YFSETQ. This CDR3 is built from 16 residues. CDR3 sequence: CASSLEAGTIRETQYF. The CDR3 DNA is TGCGCCAGCAGCTTGGAAGCGGGAACTATCAGAGAGACCCAGTACTTC.

The CDR3 is CASSPLASYEQYF. The CDR3 nucleotides are TGTGCCAGCAGCCCCCTTGCCTCCTACGAGCAGTACTTC. The rearrangement links TRBV11-2 to TRBJ2-7; D ambiguous. CDR1 is SGHAT, CDR2 FQNNGV, per germline. V was trimmed by 5 bases and J by 0 bases, leaving 8 bases between them. The CDR3 sequence is 13 residues long.

The chain joins TRBV10-3 to TRBJ1-1; D not resolved. Trimming left V 6 bases short and J 1 base short, with 12 bases between. Looked up from germline, CDR1 is ENHRY and CDR2 is SYGVKD. The CDR3 contains 14 residues. DNA of the CDR3: TGTGCCATCAGCGCCGAGGGAGGGAACACTGAAGCTTTCTTT. It encodes CAISAEGGNTEAFF.

This chain joins TRBV15 and TRBJ1-1; 8 nucleotides line up with TRBD1. Per germline, CDR1 LNHNV and CDR2 YYDKDF (reference sequence). After removal of 3 bases from V and 5 bases from J, the junction contained 8 bases not matched to a gene. The CDR3 spans 15 residues. For the CDR3, the DNA is TGTGCCACCAGCAGTGGTACAGGGGGAACAACTGAAGCTTTCTTT. This codes for CATSSGTGGTTEAFF.

The V and J genes are TRBV19 and TRBJ2-1, with D maybe TRBD1 (6 bases). Germline V CDR1 and CDR2: LNHDA, SQIVND (reference sequence). Trimming left V 4 bases short and J 0 bases short, with 13 bases between. The CDR3 consists of 16 residues. The CDR3 spells CASSTQGLSSYNEQFF. In nucleotides, the CDR3 is TGTGCCAGTAGTACCCAGGGGCTGAGCTCCTACAATGAGCAGTTCTTC.

The chain carries TRBV27 and TRBJ1-5, with D possibly matching TRBD1 (5 bases). The CDR3 has 13 residues. Germline V gene sequence: CDR1 MNHEY, CDR2 SMNVEV (reference sequence). The V end was cut by 5 bases, the J end by 7 bases, with 12 bases between. In DNA form, the CDR3 reads TGTGCCAGCAGTGGGCAGGGAAGCCAGCCCCAGCATTTT. Amino acid sequence: CASSGQGSQPQHF.

This rearrangement joins TRBV4-2 to TRBJ2-2; 8 bases are a match to TRBD2. This CDR3 has 14 amino acids. Germline assignment: CDR1 LGHNA and CDR2 YNFKEQ. J gave up 6 bases and V 3 bases, and 3 bases lay outside the gene matches. The CDR3 loop is CASSHGREAGELFF. As DNA, the CDR3 is TGTGCCAGCAGCCATGGGCGGGAGGCCGGGGAGCTGTTTTTT.

The rearrangement joins TRBV27 to TRBJ2-7; no clear D. The V gene lost 3 bases and the J gene lost 6 bases, with 6 bases spanning the gap. Germline V gene lookup returns CDR1 MNHEY and CDR2 SMNVEV (reference sequence). This CDR3 region has 11 residues. CDR3 residues: CASSFGVEQYF. The CDR3 DNA reads TGTGCCAGCAGTTTTGGGGTCGAGCAGTACTTC.